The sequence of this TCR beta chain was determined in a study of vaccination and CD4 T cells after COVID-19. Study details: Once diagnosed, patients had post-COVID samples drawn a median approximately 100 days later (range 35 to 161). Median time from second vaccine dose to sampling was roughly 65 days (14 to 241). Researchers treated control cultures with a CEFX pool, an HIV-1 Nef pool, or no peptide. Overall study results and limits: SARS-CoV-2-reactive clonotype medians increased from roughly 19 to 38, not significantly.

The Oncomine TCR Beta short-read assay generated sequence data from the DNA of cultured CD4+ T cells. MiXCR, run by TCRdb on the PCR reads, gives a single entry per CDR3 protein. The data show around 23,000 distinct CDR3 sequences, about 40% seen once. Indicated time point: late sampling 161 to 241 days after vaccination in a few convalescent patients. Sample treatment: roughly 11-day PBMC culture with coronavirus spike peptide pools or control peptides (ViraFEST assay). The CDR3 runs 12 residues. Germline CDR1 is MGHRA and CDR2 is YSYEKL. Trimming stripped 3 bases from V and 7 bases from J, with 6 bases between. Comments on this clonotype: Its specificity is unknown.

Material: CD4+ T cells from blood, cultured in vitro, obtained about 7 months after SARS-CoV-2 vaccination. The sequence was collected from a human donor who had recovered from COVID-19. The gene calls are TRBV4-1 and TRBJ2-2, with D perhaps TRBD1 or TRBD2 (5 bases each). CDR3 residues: CASSQGVGELFF. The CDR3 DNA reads TGCGCCAGCAGCCAGGGGGTCGGGGAGCTGTTTTTT.